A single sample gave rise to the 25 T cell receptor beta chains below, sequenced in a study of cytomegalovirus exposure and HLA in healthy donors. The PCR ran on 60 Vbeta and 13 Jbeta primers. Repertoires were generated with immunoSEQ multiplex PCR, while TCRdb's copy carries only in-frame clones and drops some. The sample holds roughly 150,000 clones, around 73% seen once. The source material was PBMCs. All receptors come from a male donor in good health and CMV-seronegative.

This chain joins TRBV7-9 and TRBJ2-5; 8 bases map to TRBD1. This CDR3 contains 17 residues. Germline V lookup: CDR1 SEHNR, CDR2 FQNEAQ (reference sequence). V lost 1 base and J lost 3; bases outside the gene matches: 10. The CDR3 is CASSLVERTGLKETQYF. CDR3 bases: TGTGCCAGCAGCTTAGTCGAACGGACAGGGCTAAAAGAGACCCAGTACTTC.

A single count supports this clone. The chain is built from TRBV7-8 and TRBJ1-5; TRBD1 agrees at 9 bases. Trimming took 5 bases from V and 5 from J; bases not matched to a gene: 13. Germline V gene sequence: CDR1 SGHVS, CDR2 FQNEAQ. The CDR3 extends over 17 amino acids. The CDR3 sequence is CASSPWGGTGKDQPQHF. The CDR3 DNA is TGTGCCAGCAGCCCCTGGGGAGGGACAGGGAAGGATCAGCCCCAGCATTTT.

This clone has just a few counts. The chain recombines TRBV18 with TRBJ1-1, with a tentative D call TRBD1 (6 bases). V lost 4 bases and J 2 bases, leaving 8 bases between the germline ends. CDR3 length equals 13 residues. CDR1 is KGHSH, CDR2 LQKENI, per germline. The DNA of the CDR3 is TGTGCCAGCTCACAGGGACAAAACACTGAAGCTTTCTTT. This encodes CASSQGQNTEAFF.

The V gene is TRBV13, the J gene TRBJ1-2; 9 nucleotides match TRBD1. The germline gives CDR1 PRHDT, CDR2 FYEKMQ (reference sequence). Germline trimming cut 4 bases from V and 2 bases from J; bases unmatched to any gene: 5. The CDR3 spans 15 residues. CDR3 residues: CASSSSGQGNYGYTF. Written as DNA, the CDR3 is TGTGCCAGCAGCTCTTCGGGACAGGGAAACTATGGCTACACCTTC.

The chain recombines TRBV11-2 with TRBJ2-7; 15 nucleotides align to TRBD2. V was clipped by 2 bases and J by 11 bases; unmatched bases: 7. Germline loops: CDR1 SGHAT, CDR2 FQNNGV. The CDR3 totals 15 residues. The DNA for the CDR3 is TGTGCCAGCAGCTTACGGGGACTAGCGGGGGGCCTAGAGTACTTC. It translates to CASSLRGLAGGLEYF.

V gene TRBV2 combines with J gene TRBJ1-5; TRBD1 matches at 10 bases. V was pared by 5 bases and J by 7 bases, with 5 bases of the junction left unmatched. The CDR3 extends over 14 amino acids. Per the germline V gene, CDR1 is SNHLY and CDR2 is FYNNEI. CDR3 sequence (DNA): TGTGCCAGCAGTCGGGGACAGGGGTCGCAGCCCCAGCATTTT. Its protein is CASSRGQGSQPQHF.

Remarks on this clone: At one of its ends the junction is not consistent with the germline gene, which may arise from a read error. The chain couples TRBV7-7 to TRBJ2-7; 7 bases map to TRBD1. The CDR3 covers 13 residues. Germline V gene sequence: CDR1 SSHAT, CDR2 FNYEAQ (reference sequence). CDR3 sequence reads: CAGSSRDSYEQYF. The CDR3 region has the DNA TGTGCCGGCAGCTCCCGGGACAGCTACGAGCAGTACTTC.

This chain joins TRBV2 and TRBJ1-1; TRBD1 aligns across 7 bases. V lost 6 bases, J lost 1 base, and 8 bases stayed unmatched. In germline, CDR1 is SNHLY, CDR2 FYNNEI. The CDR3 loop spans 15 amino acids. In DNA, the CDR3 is TGTGCCAGCAGCGACCCAGGACAGGAGAACACTGAAGCTTTCTTT. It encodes CASSDPGQENTEAFF.

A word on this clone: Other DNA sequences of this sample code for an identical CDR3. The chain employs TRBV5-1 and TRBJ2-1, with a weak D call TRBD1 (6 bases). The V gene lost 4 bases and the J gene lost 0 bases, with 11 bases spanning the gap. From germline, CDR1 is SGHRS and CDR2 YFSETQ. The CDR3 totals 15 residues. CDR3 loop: CASSPGQSSYNEQFF. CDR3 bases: TGCGCCAGCAGCCCAGGACAGAGCTCCTACAATGAGCAGTTCTTC.

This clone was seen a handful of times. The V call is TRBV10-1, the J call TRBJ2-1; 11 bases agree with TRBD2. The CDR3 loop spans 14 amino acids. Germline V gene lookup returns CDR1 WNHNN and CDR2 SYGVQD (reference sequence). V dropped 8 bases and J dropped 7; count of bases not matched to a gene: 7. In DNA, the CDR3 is TGCGCCAGCCCCGGGACTAGCGGATTTAATGAGCAGTTCTTC. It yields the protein CASPGTSGFNEQFF.

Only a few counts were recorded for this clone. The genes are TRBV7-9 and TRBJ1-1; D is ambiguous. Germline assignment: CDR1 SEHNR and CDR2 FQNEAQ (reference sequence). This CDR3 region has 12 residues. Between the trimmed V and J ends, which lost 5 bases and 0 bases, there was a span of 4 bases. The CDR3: CASSQMNTEAFF. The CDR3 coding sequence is TGTGCCAGCAGCCAGATGAACACTGAAGCTTTCTTT.

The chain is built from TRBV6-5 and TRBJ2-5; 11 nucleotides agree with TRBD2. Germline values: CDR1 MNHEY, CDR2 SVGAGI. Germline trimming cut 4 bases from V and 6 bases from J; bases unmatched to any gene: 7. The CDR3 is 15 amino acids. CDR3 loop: CASSSTSGRGKTQYF. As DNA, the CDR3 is TGTGCCAGCAGTTCTACTAGCGGGAGAGGCAAGACCCAGTACTTC.

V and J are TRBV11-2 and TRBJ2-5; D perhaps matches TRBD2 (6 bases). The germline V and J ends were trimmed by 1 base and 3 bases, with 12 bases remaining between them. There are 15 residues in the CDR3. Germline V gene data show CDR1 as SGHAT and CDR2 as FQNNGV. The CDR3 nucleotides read TGTGCCAGCAGCTTAGGGATGGCGGGGAAAGAGACCCAGTACTTC. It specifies CASSLGMAGKETQYF. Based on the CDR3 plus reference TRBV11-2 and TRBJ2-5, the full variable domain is EAGVAQSPRYKIIEKRQSVAFWCNPISGHATLYWYQQILGQGPKLLIQFQNNGVVDDSQLPKDRFSAERLKGVDSTLKIQPAKLEDSAVYLCASSLGMAGKETQYFGPGTRLLVL.

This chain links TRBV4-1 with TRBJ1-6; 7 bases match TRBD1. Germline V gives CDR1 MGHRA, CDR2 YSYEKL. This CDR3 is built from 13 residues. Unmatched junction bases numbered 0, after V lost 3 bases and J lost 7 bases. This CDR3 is CASSQTGNSPLHF. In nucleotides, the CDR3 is TGCGCCAGCAGCCAGACAGGGAATTCACCCCTCCACTTT.

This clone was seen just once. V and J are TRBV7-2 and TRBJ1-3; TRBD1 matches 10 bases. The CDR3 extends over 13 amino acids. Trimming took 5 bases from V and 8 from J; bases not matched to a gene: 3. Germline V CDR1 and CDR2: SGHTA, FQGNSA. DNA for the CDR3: TGTGCCAGCAGCACGGACAGGGGGGACACCATATATTTT. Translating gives CASSTDRGDTIYF. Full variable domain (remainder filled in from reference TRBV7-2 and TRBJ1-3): GAGVSQSPSNKVTEKGKDVELRCDPISGHTALYWYRQSLGQGLEFLIYFQGNSAPDKSGLPSDRFSAERTGGSVSTLTIQRTQQEDSAVYLCASSTDRGDTIYFGEGSWLTVV.

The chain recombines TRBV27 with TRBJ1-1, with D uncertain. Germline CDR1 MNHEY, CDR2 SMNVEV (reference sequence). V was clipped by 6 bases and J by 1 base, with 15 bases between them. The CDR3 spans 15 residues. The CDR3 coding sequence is TGTGCCAGCAGGGCCCCGTGGCTCGAGAACACTGAAGCTTTCTTT. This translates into CASRAPWLENTEAFF.

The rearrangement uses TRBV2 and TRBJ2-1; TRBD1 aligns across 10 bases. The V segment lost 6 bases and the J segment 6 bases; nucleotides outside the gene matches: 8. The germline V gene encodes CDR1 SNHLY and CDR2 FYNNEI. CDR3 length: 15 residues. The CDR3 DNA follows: TGTGCCAGCAGAGCTCCGGGACAGGGGAGCAATGAGCAGTTCTTC. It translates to CASRAPGQGSNEQFF.

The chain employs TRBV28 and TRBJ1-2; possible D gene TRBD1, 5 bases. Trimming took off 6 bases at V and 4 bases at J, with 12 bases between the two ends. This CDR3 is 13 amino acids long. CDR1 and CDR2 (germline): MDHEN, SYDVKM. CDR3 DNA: TGTGCCAGCAGCCGGGAGGGGATCTATGGCTACACCTTC. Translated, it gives CASSREGIYGYTF.

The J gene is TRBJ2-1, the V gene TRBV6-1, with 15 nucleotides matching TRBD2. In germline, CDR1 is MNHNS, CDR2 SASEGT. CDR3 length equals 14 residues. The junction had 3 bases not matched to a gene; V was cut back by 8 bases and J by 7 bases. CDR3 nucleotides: TGTGCCAGCGGGGGACTAGCGGGGGGTAATGAGCAGTTCTTC. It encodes CASGGLAGGNEQFF.

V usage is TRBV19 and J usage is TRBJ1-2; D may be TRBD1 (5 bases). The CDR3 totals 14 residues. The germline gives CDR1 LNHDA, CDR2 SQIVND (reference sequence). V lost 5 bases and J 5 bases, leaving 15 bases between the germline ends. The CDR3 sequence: CASSFHDSIYGYTF. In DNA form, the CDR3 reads TGTGCCAGTAGTTTTCACGACAGCATATATGGCTACACCTTC.

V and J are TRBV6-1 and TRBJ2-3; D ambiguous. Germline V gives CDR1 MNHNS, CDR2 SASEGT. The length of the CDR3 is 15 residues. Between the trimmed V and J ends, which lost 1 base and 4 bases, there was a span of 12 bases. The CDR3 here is CASSEVGSRSDTQYF. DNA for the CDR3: TGTGCCAGCAGTGAAGTCGGTAGCAGATCAGATACGCAGTATTTT.

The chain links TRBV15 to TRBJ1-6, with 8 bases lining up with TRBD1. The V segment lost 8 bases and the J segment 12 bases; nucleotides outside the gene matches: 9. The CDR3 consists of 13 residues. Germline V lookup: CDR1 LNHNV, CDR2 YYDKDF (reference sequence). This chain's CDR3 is CATLMTGVEPLHF. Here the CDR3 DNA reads TGTGCCACCCTTATGACAGGGGTTGAACCCCTCCACTTT.

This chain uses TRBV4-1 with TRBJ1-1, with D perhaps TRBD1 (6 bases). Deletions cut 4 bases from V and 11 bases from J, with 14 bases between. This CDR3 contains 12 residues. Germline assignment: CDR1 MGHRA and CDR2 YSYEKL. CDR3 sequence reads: CASSRHSGEAFF. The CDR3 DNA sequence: TGCGCCAGCAGCCGCCATTCAGGGGAGGCTTTCTTT.

This CDR3 is CASRSPGQGNSPLHF. The CDR3 DNA sequence: TGTGCCAGCAGATCTCCGGGACAGGGGAATTCACCCCTCCACTTT. This chain uses TRBV13 with TRBJ1-6, with TRBD1 identical over 10 bases. The CDR3 sequence is 15 residues long. Germline V gene lookup returns CDR1 PRHDT and CDR2 FYEKMQ (reference sequence). J was trimmed by 7 bases and V by 6 bases; bases with no gene match: 6.

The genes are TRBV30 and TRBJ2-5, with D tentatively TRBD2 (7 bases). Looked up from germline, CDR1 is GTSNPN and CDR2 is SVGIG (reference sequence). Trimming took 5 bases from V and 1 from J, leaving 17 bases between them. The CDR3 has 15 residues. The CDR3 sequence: CAWGGAPRVQETQYF. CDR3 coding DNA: TGTGCCTGGGGGGGGGCACCAAGGGTCCAAGAGACCCAGTACTTC.